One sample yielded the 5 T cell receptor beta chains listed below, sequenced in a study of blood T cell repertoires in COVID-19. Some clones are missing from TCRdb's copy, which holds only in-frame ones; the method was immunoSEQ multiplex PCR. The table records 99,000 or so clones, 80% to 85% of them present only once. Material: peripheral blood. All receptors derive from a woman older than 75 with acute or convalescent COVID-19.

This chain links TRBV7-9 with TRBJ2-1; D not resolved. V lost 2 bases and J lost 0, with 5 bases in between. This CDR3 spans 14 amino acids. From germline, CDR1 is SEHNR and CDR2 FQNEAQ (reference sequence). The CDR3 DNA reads TGTGCCAGCAGCTTACTCAGCTCCTACAATGAGCAGTTCTTC. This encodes CASSLLSSYNEQFF.

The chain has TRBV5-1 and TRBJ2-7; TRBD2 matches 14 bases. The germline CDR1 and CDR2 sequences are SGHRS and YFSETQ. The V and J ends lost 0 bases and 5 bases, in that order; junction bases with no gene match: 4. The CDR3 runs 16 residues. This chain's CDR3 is CASSLEGLAGVNEQYF. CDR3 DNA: TGCGCCAGCAGCTTGGAGGGACTAGCGGGGGTAAACGAGCAGTACTTC.

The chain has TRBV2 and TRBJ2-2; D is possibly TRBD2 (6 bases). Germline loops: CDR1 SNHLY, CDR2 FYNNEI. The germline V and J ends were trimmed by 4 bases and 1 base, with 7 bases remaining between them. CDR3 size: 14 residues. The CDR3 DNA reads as TGTGCCAGCAGTGGGGACTTGAACACCGGGGAGCTGTTTTTT. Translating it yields CASSGDLNTGELFF.

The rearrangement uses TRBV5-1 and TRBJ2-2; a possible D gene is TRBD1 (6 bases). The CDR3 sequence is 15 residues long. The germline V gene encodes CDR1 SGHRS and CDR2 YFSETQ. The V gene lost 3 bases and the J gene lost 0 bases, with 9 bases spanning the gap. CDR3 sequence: CASSWGTTNTGELFF. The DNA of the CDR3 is TGCGCCAGCAGCTGGGGGACAACGAACACCGGGGAGCTGTTTTTT.

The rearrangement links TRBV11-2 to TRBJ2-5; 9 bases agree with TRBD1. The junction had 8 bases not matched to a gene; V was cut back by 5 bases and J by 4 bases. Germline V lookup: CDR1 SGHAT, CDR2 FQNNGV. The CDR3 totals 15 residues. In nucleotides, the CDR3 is TGTGCCAGCAGCCCCACCCGGACAGGGGCAGAGACCCAGTACTTC. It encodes CASSPTRTGAETQYF.